Listed below are T cell receptor beta chains from one sample, sequenced in a study of blood T cell repertoires in COVID-19. This table comes from immunoSEQ multiplex PCR, and its TCRdb copy is limited to in-frame clones, with some not included. The top ten clones hold more than 2% of a sample with about 170,000 clones, 70% to 90% of them seen once. The sequencing sample was made of peripheral blood. These TCRs come from a man in his fifties or sixties who had recovered from COVID-19. CDR3s include the opening cysteine and the closing phenylalanine or tryptophan. A D gene is named only where the DNA matches it firmly. Part of the rows lack a size; the others show once, few, many or a class for expanded clones.

d_call j_call v_call clone_size cdr3_nt cdr3_aa
TRBD2 TRBJ2-3 TRBV5-5 . TGTGCCAGCAGCTTGCCCCCAGGGTGGGGCGGGAGGGCCCTACAGGATACGCAGTATTTT CASSLPPGWGGRALQDTQYF
TRBD1 TRBJ2-7 TRBV5-1 . TGCGCCAGCAGCTTTAAGGGACAGAACCTGGGGGAGCAGTACTTC CASSFKGQNLGEQYF
TRBD1 TRBJ2-3 TRBV2 . TGTGCCAGCCGGGACAGGGGTTTCGCAGATACGCAGTATTTT CASRDRGFADTQYF
TRBD1 TRBJ1-2 TRBV5-1 . TGCGCCAGCAGGACGACAGGGGATAACTATGGCTACACCTTC CASRTTGDNYGYTF
TRBD1 TRBJ1-6 TRBV9 once TGTGCCAGCAGCGTAGGTACAGGGGGTAATTCACCCCTCCACTTT CASSVGTGGNSPLHF
. TRBJ1-4 TRBV7-2 . TGTGCCAGCAGCCTCAGGAGGACAGCTGGGGAAAAACTGTTTTTT CASSLRRTAGEKLFF
TRBD2 TRBJ2-7 TRBV7-9 . TGTGCCAGCAGCTGGGTCGCTAGCGGGACACAAGGAGGAGAGCAGTACTTC CASSWVASGTQGGEQYF
TRBD1 TRBJ2-7 TRBV7-6 . TGTGCCAGCAGTTCACAGACAGGGGGCCTCGTCTACGAGCAGTACTTC CASSSQTGGLVYEQYF
TRBD1 TRBJ1-4 TRBV2 . TGTGCCAGCAGTGCAGGGGGCGGGAATGAAAAACTGTTTTTT CASSAGGGNEKLFF
. TRBJ2-7 TRBV9 . TGTGCCAGCAGCTCCCGGCCTAGCAGCTACGAGCAGTACTTC CASSSRPSSYEQYF
. TRBJ2-7 TRBV6-2/TRBV6-3 . TGTGCCAGCAGTTACTCAGAGGAATACGAGCAGTACTTC CASSYSEEYEQYF
TRBD2 TRBJ2-1 TRBV9 once TGTGCCAGCAGCGTAGTAGCGGGAGCTAAGAATGAGCAGTTCTTC CASSVVAGAKNEQFF
TRBD1 TRBJ1-2 TRBV29-1 . TGCAGCGTCCCGGCGGGACAGGGTCTTAACTATGGCTACACCTTC CSVPAGQGLNYGYTF
TRBD2 TRBJ2-7 TRBV7-3 . TGTGCCAGCAGCCTCGGAGGGGACTATCGCTCCTACGAGCAGTACTTC CASSLGGDYRSYEQYF
TRBD1 TRBJ1-3 TRBV5-8 . TGTGCCAGCAGCACCAACAGGGGTGAAGGAAACACCATATATTTT CASSTNRGEGNTIYF
TRBD2 TRBJ2-3 TRBV6-4 once TGTGCCAGCAGTGTATTAGCGGGGGATAGCACAGATACGCAGTATTTT CASSVLAGDSTDTQYF
TRBD1 TRBJ1-1 TRBV29-1 . TGCAGCGGGGGACAGGGGGCGAACACTGAAGCTTTCTTT CSGGQGANTEAFF
. TRBJ1-6 TRBV25-1 . TGTGCCAGCAGTGAATACCCGGGGGGGCCCCTCCACTTT CASSEYPGGPLHF
TRBD2 TRBJ2-1 TRBV7-2 . TGTGCCAGCAGCTACAGAGCGGGGGGCCTTTACAATGAGCAGTTCTTC CASSYRAGGLYNEQFF
. TRBJ1-5 TRBV7-2 . TGTGCCAGCAGCCAGGGTAGGAATCAGCCCCAGCATTTT CASSQGRNQPQHF
. TRBJ2-1 TRBV7-2 . TGTGCCAGCAGCTTAGGCACTAACAATGAGCAGTTCTTC CASSLGTNNEQFF
. TRBJ2-1 TRBV2 . TGTGCCAGCACTGGACAAGGAAGCTCCTACAATGAGCAGTTCTTC CASTGQGSSYNEQFF
TRBD2 TRBJ2-5 TRBV18 . TGTGCCAGCTCTCTCGGGACTAGCCAAGAGACCCAGTACTTC CASSLGTSQETQYF
TRBD1 TRBJ1-2 TRBV19 . TGTGCCAGTAGTATAGCTGGACAGGGTGACCGTGGCTACACCTTC CASSIAGQGDRGYTF
TRBD2 TRBJ2-5 TRBV5-1 once TGCGCCAGCACCCTTGGACTAGCGGGAGGGCCGGGGGAGACCCAGTACTTC CASTLGLAGGPGETQYF
. TRBJ1-5 TRBV7-9 . TGTGCCAGCAGCTTAATCGGGTTGGATCAGCCCCAGCATTTT CASSLIGLDQPQHF
TRBD1 TRBJ2-1 TRBV27 . TGTGCCAGCAGTCCAGCCGGGACAGGGGGTCGGAATGAGCAGTTCTTC CASSPAGTGGRNEQFF
TRBD2 TRBJ2-1 TRBV30 once TGTGCCCTGGTCTTGGCGGGGGGCTTCAATGAGCAGTTCTTC CALVLAGGFNEQFF
. TRBJ2-7 TRBV10-3 few TGTGCCATCAGTGGGGCGACAGGCTCCTACGAGCAGTACTTC CAISGATGSYEQYF
. TRBJ2-7 TRBV18 . TGTGCCAGCTCACCAAATCGCAGGGGGGTCTACGAGCAGTACTTC CASSPNRRGVYEQYF
. TRBJ1-5 TRBV27 once TGTGCCAGTGGGACATTCTTGAATCAGCCCCAGCATTTT CASGTFLNQPQHF
. TRBJ1-1 TRBV27 . TGTGCCAGCAGTTTGACAGTCTGGGACACTGAAGCTTTCTTT CASSLTVWDTEAFF
. TRBJ2-5 TRBV12-3/TRBV12-4 . TGTGCCAGCACCCCCAGGGGTGAGACCCAGTACTTC CASTPRGETQYF
TRBD2 TRBJ2-7 TRBV11-1 . TGTGCCAGCAGCTCCGGGAGGGGCGATACCTACGAGCAGTACTTC CASSSGRGDTYEQYF
. TRBJ1-1 TRBV18 . TGTGCCAGCTCACCAACAGTGATGGACACTGAAGCTTTCTTT CASSPTVMDTEAFF
. TRBJ1-1 TRBV2 . TGTGCCAGCAGTGGGGGACAAATGAACACTGAAGCTTTCTTT CASSGGQMNTEAFF
TRBD1 TRBJ2-7 TRBV12-5 . TGTGCTAGTGGTTGGGGACAGGGGTCCTACGAGCAGTACTTC CASGWGQGSYEQYF
TRBD1 TRBJ2-3 TRBV7-9 . TGTGCCAGCAGCTTACCGACAGGGGAAACAGATACGCAGTATTTT CASSLPTGETDTQYF
TRBD1 TRBJ1-2 TRBV28 . TGTGCCAGCAGCGCCGGGACAGGGAACTATGGCTACACCTTC CASSAGTGNYGYTF
. TRBJ2-3 TRBV6-4 . TGTGCCAGCAAATCTAGCACAGATACGCAGTATTTT CASKSSTDTQYF
. TRBJ1-5 TRBV12-5 . TGTGCTAGTGGTTTGGTACGAGAGGAGCCCCAGCATTTT CASGLVREEPQHF
TRBD1 TRBJ2-5 TRBV5-6 . TGTGCCAGCAGCGGCCCGGGACAGGGGGAAGAGACCCAGTACTTC CASSGPGQGEETQYF
TRBD1 TRBJ2-7 TRBV18 once TGTGCCAGCTCACCTACCGGGACAGGGAGGAACGAGCAGTACTTC CASSPTGTGRNEQYF
. TRBJ2-6 TRBV21-1 . TGTGCCAGCAGCTACCCCGGGACAGGTTTCGCTGGGGCCAACGTCCTGACTTTC CASSYPGTGFAGANVLTF
TRBD1 TRBJ1-2 TRBV28 . TGTGCCAGCAACGTCCCGGGACAGGGGAACTATGGCTACACCTTC CASNVPGQGNYGYTF
. TRBJ1-5 TRBV28 . TGTGCCAGCAGTTTATCCGGTAATCAGCCCCAGCATTTT CASSLSGNQPQHF
. TRBJ2-3 TRBV4-3 once TGCGCCAGCAGCCAAGATCACGCGACTAGCACAGATACGCAGTATTTT CASSQDHATSTDTQYF
. TRBJ2-2 TRBV15 . TGTGCCACCAGCAGAGGAGGGTTTAACACCGGGGAGCTGTTTTTT CATSRGGFNTGELFF
TRBD1 TRBJ2-5 TRBV15 once TGTGCCACCAGCAGAGCTGGACAGGGTGGTGAGACCCAGTACTTC CATSRAGQGGETQYF
. TRBJ1-5 TRBV28 . TGTGCCAGCAGTTTCGGGGTAGTCGACGTAAATCAGCCCCAGCATTTT CASSFGVVDVNQPQHF
TRBD1 TRBJ2-7 TRBV11-2 . TGTGCCAGCAGCCGGGACAGGGGAACCTACGAGCAGTACTTC CASSRDRGTYEQYF
TRBD2 TRBJ2-2 TRBV3-1/TRBV3-2 few TGTGCCAGCAGCCAAGACCGGGGGGGATTTTCGAACACCGGGGAGCTGTTTTTT CASSQDRGGFSNTGELFF
. TRBJ2-3 TRBV5-1 . TGCGCCAGCAGCCTCCGACCCGGGCGGGGTAGCACAGATACGCAGTATTTT CASSLRPGRGSTDTQYF
. TRBJ1-1 TRBV30 . TGTGCCTGGACTCCTCGGGGGGGCACTGAAGCTTTCTTT CAWTPRGGTEAFF